This T cell receptor (beta chain) was obtained from a study of glioma-infiltrating T cells. Study-wide background: WHO grade II oligodendrogliomas or astrocytomas, plus non-recurrent WHO grade IV glioblastomas, were sampled.

In the case of this clonotype: Its cognate antigen is unknown.

Germline loops: CDR1 MNHNS, CDR2 SASEGT. Trimming removed 8 bases from V and 1 base from J, with 11 bases in between. The CDR3 consists of 13 residues. Amplification of TCR alpha and beta CDR3 regions from RNA used iRepertoire nested multiplex PCR. Tissue mRNA or PBMC total RNA, about 95-450 ng, went into one-step reverse transcription and amplification. In TCRdb, the multiplex PCR reads were re-called with MiXCR into one record per CDR3 protein. The sample contains fewer than 500,000 distinct CDR3 sequences, around 45% of which appear only once. Overall study findings and caveats: Very few CDR3 sequences were shared between tissue and blood. Signature shared blood CDR3 motifs were enriched in low-divergence and depleted in high-divergence patients.

Material for sequencing was glioma tissue, nonneoplastic brain tissue, or PBMCs (not recorded which). The V gene is TRBV6-1, the J gene TRBJ2-5; D possibly corresponds to TRBD1 (7 bases). The receptor's source is a human donor with low-grade glioma or glioblastoma, undergoing nonglioma brain surgery, or in good health (not recorded which). The CDR3 region is CASRGTVQETQYF. The CDR3 coding sequence is TGTGCCAGCCGGGGGACAGTCCAAGAGACCCAGTACTTC.